This T cell receptor beta chain is drawn from a study of T cell repertoires in cytomegalovirus infection. Overall study context: A matching HLA type, together with CMV infection, was signaled by public TCR beta signatures.

This CDR3 comprises 14 residues. Per the germline V gene, CDR1 is SGHTA and CDR2 is FQGNSA. The germline V and J ends were trimmed by 5 bases and 6 bases, with 16 bases remaining between them. MiXCR was run by TCRdb on the reads, yielding one entry per CDR3 protein. Of 250,000 to 300,000 distinct CDR3 sequences in the sample, around 25% were seen once. About this clonotype: The antigen is not known.

The study, taken as a whole, reports: Summed frequency of public TCR beta families distinguished CMV carriers with the relevant HLA. Dominating the ex vivo response were HLA-C-restricted CMV-specific TCR beta clonotypes.

Sequencing was carried out using PBMCs. The chain links TRBV7-2 to TRBJ1-2, with D perhaps TRBD1 (6 bases). This TCR came from a human donor in good health (CMV status not recorded). Some clones in this sample may be carry-over from other donors' samples. The CDR3 loop is CASSPTPGADGYTF. As DNA, the CDR3 is TGTGCCAGCAGCCCGACTCCAGGGGCGGATGGCTACACCTTC.